These 2 T cell receptor beta chains originate from one sample sequenced in a study of immune heterogeneity within non-small cell lung tumors (dated by TCRdb to 2017 to 2018). The listed sequencing device is HiSeq X Ten. The TCR beta CDR3 region was amplified with a multiplex PCR system, in which a first round of roughly 9 cycles was run using 32 V-gene forward and 13 J-gene reverse primers. TCRdb applied fastp at Q25 and MiXCR to the public reads, then kept only in-frame beta chains. CDR3 protein duplicates are merged, each entry listing the most common genes and DNA. The sample contains fewer than 6,000 distinct CDR3 sequences, about 30% of them found a single time. 20% to 25% of the sample comes from the top ten. Genomic DNA extracted from bulk tumor tissue served as TCR template, with around 600 ng gDNA amplified per sample. Multiple biopsies per primary tumor were taken during surgery, spaced as far apart as possible within the tumor mass. The study cohort was described as untreated, and patients were newly diagnosed NSCLC cases undergoing curative surgery.

The sequenced sample was lung tumor tissue. These receptors were obtained from a woman between 50 and 59 years old with non-small cell lung cancer.

By share, this clonotype counts as medium-sized. J is TRBJ1-5 and V is TRBV12-3 or TRBV12-4; D might be TRBD1 (5 bases). Trimming removed 5 bases at V and 5 bases at J, with 10 bases between. The CDR3 spans 13 residues. CDR3 DNA: TGTGCCAGCAGTCCCTCAGGGTATCAGCCCCAGCATTTT. Its translation is CASSPSGYQPQHF.

This clonotype is medium-sized within its sample. This chain uses TRBV9 with TRBJ2-3, with D perhaps matching TRBD1 (7 bases). The CDR3 consists of 18 residues. CDR1 and CDR2 from the germline V gene are SGDLS and YYNGEE. V was clipped by 0 bases and J by 0 bases, with 17 bases between them. In DNA form, the CDR3 reads TGTGCCAGCAGCGTAGCTCCAGGGGGGCAGGGTAGCACAGATACGCAGTATTTT. It yields the protein CASSVAPGGQGSTDTQYF.